This is a list of T cell receptor beta chains from one sample in a study of blood T cell repertoires in COVID-19. Profiling relied on immunoSEQ multiplex PCR, and the TCRdb table lists in-frame clones only, not all of them. This repertoire shows about 200,000 clones, about 88% found once; its top ten account for 15% to 20%. The source material was peripheral blood. The receptors derive from a man over 45 with COVID-19, enrolled during active disease. The CDR3 runs from the conserved cysteine through the conserved F or W. A D gene is named only where the DNA matches it firmly.

D	V	J	CDR3
TRBD1	TRBV3-1/TRBV3-2	TRBJ2-6	CASTRTGTGANVLTF
TRBD1	TRBV18	TRBJ2-1	CASSPLDREHNEQFF
.	TRBV15	TRBJ1-2	CATSRDGAGVGTF
TRBD2	TRBV20-1	TRBJ2-5	CSASTGTSGRAAETQYF
TRBD1	TRBV7-9	TRBJ2-5	CASSHNRGQETQYF
.	TRBV29-1	TRBJ1-2	CSVEDLYGYTF
TRBD1	TRBV7-2	TRBJ1-3	CASSLNRGRPGNTIYF
TRBD2	TRBV25-1	TRBJ2-1	CASSEYIGTSGKGEQFF
TRBD1	TRBV4-2	TRBJ1-2	CASSQEVGQGYGYTF
.	TRBV27	TRBJ1-6	CASTTSRGRGAYNSPLHF
.	TRBV1	TRBJ2-1	CTSSQMSGKGSDEQFF
TRBD1	TRBV11-2	TRBJ1-4	CASSSQGVVEKLFF
.	TRBV6-5	TRBJ2-6	CASSYSRYSGANVLTF
TRBD1	TRBV11-2	TRBJ2-5	CASSTDRVETQYF
.	TRBV30	TRBJ1-5	CAWSEVLLGQPQHF
.	TRBV20-1	TRBJ2-7	CSASRGSYEQYF
TRBD1	TRBV30	TRBJ2-7	CAWSVVGQGNEQYF
.	TRBV11-2	TRBJ1-5	CASSLDPRRGQPQHF
TRBD2	TRBV19	TRBJ2-1	CASSEAGTKQFF
TRBD1	TRBV27	TRBJ2-1	CASSRSRGQSSYNEQFF
TRBD1	TRBV16	TRBJ1-2	CASTPSGQYYGYTF
.	TRBV18	TRBJ1-1	CASSLSGLLNTEAFF
TRBD2	TRBV23-1	TRBJ2-7	CASSRIRGSGRRYEQYF
TRBD1	TRBV5-4	TRBJ1-2	CASSRHPGTGVGYTF
.	TRBV11-1	TRBJ1-2	CASSPQGGVNYGYTF
TRBD1	TRBV24-1	TRBJ1-3	CAPLPRDRASGNTIYF
.	TRBV18	TRBJ2-2	CASSPLEKGQTGELFF
.	TRBV3-1/TRBV3-2	TRBJ2-7	CASSQDGAGAYEQYF
TRBD1	TRBV6-5	TRBJ2-6	CASSYSIQGSNVLTF
TRBD2	TRBV5-1	TRBJ2-1	CASSSRPTSGSSYNEQFF
.	TRBV10-2	TRBJ2-7	CASSAARGREYEQYF
TRBD1	TRBV2	TRBJ2-1	CASTRDRGLAEQFF
.	TRBV18	TRBJ2-3	CASSPLMASSQDTQYF
.	TRBV3-1/TRBV3-2	TRBJ1-4	CASSQLPRGATNEKLFF
.	TRBV21-1	TRBJ2-3	CASSSRDRGTDTQYF